What follows are 3 T cell receptor beta chains derived from one specimen sequenced in a study of cytomegalovirus exposure and HLA in healthy donors. TCRdb's copy holds only in-frame clones and misses some; the assay was immunoSEQ multiplex PCR. This table holds around 200,000 clones, about 80% found once. The sequencing input was PBMCs. These receptors came from a woman between 18 and 29 years old in good health and CMV-seropositive.

This clone was seen only once. The chain couples TRBV6-1 to TRBJ2-7, with 9 nucleotides matching TRBD2. With V trimmed by 5 bases and J by 1 base, 0 bases remained unmatched. Germline-derived CDR1 and CDR2 are MNHNS and SASEGT. The CDR3 is 13 amino acids. CDR3: CASSTSGSYEQYF. The DNA of the CDR3 is TGTGCCAGCAGTACTAGCGGGTCCTACGAGCAGTACTTC.

The chain is built from TRBV7-8 and TRBJ2-7; D is undetermined. CDR1 is SGHVS and CDR2 is FQNEAQ in the germline V gene. This CDR3 comprises 13 residues. Trimming pared 1 base from V and 3 bases from J, leaving 7 bases between. CDR3 coding DNA: TGTGCCAGCAGCTTAGGACTCGGCTACGAGCAGTACTTC. It yields the protein CASSLGLGYEQYF.

This CDR3 is CASSQDVLATGDQPQHF. In DNA form, the CDR3 reads TGTGCCAGCAGCCAAGATGTTTTGGCGACAGGTGATCAGCCCCAGCATTTT. The gene calls are TRBV4-2 and TRBJ1-5; tentative D call: TRBD1 (6 bases). This CDR3 is 17 amino acids long. V was clipped by 0 bases and J by 5 bases, with 17 bases between them. Germline V gives CDR1 LGHNA, CDR2 YNFKEQ.